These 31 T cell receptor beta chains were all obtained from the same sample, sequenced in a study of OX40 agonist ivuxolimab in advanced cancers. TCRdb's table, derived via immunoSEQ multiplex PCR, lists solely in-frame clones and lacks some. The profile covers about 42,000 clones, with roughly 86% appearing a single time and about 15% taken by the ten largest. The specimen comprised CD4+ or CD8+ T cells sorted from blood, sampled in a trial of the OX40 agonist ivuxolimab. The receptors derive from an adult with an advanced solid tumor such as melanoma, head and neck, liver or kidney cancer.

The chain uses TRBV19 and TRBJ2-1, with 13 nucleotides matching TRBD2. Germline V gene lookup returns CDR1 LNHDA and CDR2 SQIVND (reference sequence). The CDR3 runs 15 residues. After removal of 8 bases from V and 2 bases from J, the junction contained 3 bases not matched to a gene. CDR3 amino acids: CASSGTSGTYNEQFF. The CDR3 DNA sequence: TGTGCCAGTTCCGGGACTAGCGGGACCTACAATGAGCAGTTCTTC.

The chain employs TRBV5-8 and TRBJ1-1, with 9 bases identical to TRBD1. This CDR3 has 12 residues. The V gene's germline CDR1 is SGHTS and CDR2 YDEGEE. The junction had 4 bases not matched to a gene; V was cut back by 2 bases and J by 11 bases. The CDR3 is CASSFDRGYAFF. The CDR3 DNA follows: TGTGCCAGCAGCTTCGACAGGGGGTATGCTTTCTTT.

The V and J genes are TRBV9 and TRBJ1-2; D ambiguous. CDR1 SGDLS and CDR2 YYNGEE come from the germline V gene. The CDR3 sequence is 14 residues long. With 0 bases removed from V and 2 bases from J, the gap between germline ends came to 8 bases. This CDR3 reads CASSVGLGNYGYTF. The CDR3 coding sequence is TGTGCCAGCAGCGTAGGGCTAGGGAACTATGGCTACACCTTC.

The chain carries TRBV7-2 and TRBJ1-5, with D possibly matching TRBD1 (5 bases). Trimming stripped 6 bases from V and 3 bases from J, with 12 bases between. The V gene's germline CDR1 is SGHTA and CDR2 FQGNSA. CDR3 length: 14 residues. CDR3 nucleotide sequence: TGTGCCAGCAGTTTCCAGGGTGTCAATCAGCCCCAGCATTTT. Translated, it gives CASSFQGVNQPQHF.

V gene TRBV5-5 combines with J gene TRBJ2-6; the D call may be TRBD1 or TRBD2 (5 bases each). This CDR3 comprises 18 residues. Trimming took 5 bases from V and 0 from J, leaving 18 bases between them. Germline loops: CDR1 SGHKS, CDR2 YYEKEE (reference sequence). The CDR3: CASRPGPSYYSGANVLTF. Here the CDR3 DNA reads TGTGCCAGCAGACCGGGGCCCTCTTATTACTCTGGGGCCAACGTCCTGACTTTC.

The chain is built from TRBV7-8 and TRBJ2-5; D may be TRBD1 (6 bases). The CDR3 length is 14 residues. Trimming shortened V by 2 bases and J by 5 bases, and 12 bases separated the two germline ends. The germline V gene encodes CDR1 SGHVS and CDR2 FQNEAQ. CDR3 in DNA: TGTGCCAGCAGCTTATCGACAGGCCCGGAGACCCAGTACTTC. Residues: CASSLSTGPETQYF.

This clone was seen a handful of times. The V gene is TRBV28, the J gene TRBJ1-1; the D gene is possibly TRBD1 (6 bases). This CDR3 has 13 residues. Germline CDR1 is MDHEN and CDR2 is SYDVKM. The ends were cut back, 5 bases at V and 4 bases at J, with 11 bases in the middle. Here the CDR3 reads CASSLQGGTEAFF. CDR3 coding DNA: TGTGCCAGCAGTCTACAGGGCGGCACTGAAGCTTTCTTT.

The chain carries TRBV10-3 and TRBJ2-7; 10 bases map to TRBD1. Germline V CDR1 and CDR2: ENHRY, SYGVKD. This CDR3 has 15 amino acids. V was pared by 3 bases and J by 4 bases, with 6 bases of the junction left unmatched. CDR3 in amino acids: CAISDPDRGVYEQYV. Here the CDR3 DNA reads TGTGCCATCAGTGATCCGGACAGGGGGGTTTACGAGCAGTACGTC.

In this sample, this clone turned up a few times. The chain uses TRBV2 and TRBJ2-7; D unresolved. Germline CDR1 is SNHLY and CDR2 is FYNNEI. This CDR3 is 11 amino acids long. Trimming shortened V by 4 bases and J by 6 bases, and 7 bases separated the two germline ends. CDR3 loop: CASSVALEQYF. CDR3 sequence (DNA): TGTGCCAGCAGTGTGGCCCTCGAGCAGTACTTC.

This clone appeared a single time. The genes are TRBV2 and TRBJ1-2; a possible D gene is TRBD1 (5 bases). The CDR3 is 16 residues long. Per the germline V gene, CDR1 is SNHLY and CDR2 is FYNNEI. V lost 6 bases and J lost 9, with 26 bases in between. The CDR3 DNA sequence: TGTGCCAGCAGGAACCCCGGGGGGTCTGACCGTAAGAGCTACACCTTC. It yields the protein CASRNPGGSDRKSYTF.

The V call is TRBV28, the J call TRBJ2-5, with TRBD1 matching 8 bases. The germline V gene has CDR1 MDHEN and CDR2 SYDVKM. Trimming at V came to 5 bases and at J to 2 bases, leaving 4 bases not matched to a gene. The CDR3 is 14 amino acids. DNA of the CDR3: TGTGCCAGCAGTCCCGGGACAGGTCAAGAGACCCAGTACTTC. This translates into CASSPGTGQETQYF.

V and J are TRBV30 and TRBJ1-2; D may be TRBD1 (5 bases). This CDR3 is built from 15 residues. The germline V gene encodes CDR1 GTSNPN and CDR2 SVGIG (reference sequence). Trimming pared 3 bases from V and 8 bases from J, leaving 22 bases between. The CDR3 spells CAWSAPWGVWEGYTF. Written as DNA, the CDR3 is TGTGCCTGGAGCGCACCCTGGGGGGTCTGGGAAGGCTACACCTTC.

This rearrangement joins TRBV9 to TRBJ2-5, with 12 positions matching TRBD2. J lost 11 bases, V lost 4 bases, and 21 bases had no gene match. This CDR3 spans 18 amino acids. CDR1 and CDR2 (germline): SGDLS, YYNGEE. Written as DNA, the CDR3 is TGTGCCAGCAGCCCGAGAGGGGCTAGCGGGGGGGTCGGAGAAGAGCAGTACTTC. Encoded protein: CASSPRGASGGVGEEQYF. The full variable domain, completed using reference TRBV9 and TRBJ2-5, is DSGVTQTPKHLITATGQRVTLRCSPRSGDLSVYWYQQSLDQGLQFLIQYYNGEERAKGNILERFSAQQFPDLHSELNLSSLELGDSALYFCASSPRGASGGVGEEQYFGPGTRLLVL.

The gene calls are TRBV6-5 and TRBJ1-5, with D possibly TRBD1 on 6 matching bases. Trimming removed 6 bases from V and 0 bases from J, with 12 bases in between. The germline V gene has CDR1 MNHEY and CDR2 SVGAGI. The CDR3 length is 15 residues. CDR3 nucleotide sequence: TGTGCCAGCAGGGTCTCAGGGGATAGCAATCAGCCCCAGCATTTT. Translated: CASRVSGDSNQPQHF.

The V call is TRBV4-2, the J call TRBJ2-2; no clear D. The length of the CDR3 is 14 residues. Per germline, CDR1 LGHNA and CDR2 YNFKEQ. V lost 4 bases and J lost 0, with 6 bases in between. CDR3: CASSLTANTGELFF. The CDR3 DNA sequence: TGTGCCAGCAGCCTTACTGCGAACACCGGGGAGCTGTTTTTT.

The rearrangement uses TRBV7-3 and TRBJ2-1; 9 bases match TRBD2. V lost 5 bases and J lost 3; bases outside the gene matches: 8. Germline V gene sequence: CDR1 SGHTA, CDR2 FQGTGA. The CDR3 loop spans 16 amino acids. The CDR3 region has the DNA TGTGCCAGCAGCCCTCCTGTAGCGGGAGTCTACAATGAGCAGTTCTTC. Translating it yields CASSPPVAGVYNEQFF.

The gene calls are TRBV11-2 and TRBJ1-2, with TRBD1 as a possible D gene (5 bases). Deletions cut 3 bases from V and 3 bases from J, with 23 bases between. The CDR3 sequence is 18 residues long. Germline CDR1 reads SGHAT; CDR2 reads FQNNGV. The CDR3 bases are TGTGCCAGCAGCTTTTACTGGACATCGCTCAACTATCACTATGGCTACACCTTC. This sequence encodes CASSFYWTSLNYHYGYTF.

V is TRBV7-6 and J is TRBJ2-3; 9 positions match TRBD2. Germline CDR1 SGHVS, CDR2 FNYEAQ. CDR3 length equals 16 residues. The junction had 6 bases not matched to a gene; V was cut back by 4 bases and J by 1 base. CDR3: CASSSPAGGRTDTQYF. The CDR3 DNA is TGTGCCAGCAGCTCTCCAGCGGGGGGACGCACAGATACGCAGTATTTT.

The CDR3: CASSATGAGETQYF. CDR3 coding DNA: TGTGCCAGCAGCGCGACTGGGGCAGGGGAGACCCAGTACTTC. This sequence joins TRBV4-2 and TRBJ2-5; D may be TRBD1 (5 bases). The CDR3 sequence is 14 residues long. With 5 bases removed from V and 5 bases from J, the gap between germline ends came to 15 bases. CDR1 is LGHNA, CDR2 YNFKEQ, per germline.

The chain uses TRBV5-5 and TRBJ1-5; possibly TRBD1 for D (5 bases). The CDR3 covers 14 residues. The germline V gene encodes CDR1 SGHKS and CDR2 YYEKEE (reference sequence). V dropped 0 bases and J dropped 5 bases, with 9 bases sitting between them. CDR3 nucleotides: TGTGCCAGCAGCTTGGGACAGTACGATCAGCCCCAGCATTTT. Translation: CASSLGQYDQPQHF.

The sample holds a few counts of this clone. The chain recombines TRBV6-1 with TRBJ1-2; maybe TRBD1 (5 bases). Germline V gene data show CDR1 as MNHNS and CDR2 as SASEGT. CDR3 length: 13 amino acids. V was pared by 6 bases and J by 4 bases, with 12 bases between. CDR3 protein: CASSRQPPYGYTF. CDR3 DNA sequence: TGTGCCAGCAGCCGACAGCCTCCCTATGGCTACACCTTC.

DNA for the CDR3: TGTGCCAGCAGCTTAGATTGGCGGGCCCCCGAGCAGTTCTTC. It codes for CASSLDWRAPEQFF. The chain combines TRBV11-2 with TRBJ2-1, with a tentative D call TRBD2 (5 bases). This CDR3 has 14 amino acids. CDR1 is SGHAT and CDR2 is FQNNGV in the germline V gene. Trimming shortened V by 0 bases and J by 10 bases, and 13 bases separated the two germline ends.

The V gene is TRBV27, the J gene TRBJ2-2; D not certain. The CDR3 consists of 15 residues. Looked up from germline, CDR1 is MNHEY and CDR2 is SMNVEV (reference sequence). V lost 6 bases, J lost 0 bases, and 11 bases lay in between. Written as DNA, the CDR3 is TGTGCCAGCAGCCATAACGTACCGAACACCGGGGAGCTGTTTTTT. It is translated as CASSHNVPNTGELFF.

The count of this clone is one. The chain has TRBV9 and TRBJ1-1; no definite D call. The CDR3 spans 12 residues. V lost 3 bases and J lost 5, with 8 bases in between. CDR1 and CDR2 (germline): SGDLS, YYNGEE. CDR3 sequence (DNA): TGTGCCAGCAGCGGTCCGATGACTGAAGCTTTCTTT. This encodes CASSGPMTEAFF.

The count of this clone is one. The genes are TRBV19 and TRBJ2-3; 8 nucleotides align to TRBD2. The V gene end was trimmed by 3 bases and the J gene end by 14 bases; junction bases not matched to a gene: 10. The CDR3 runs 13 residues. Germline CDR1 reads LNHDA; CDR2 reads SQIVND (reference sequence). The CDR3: CASSIQLAVLLYF. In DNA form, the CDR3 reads TGTGCCAGTAGTATCCAACTAGCGGTACTCTTGTATTTT.

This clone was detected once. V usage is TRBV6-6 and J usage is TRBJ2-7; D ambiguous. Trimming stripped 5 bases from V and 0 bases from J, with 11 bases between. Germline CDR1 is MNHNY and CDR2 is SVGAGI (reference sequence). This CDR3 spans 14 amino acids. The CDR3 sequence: CASSHKESSYEQYF. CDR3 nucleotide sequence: TGTGCCAGCAGTCACAAGGAGAGCTCCTACGAGCAGTACTTC.

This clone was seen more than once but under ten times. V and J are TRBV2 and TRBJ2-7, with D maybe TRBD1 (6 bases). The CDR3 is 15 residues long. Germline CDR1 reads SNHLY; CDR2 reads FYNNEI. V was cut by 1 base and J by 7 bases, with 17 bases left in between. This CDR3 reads CASSEDRAMTGEQYV. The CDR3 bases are TGTGCCAGCAGTGAAGACAGGGCAATGACGGGGGAGCAGTACGTC.

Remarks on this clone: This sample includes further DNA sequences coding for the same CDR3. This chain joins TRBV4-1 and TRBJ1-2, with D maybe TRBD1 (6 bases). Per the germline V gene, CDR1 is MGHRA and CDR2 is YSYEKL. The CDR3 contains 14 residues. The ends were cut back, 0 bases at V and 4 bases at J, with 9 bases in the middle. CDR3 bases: TGCGCCAGCAGCCAAGATAGGGGGACCTATGGCTACACCTTC. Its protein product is CASSQDRGTYGYTF.

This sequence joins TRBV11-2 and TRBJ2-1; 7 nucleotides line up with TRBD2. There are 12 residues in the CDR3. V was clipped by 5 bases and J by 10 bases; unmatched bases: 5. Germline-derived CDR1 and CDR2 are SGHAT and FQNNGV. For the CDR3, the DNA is TGTGCCAGCAGCATGACCGGGGGGGAGCAGTTCTTC. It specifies CASSMTGGEQFF.

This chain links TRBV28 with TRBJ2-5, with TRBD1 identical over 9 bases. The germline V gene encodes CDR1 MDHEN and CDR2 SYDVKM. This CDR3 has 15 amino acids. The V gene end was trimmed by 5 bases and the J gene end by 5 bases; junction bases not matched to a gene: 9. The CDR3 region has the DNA TGTGCCAGCAGTACCGCCGGGACAGGGCCCGAGACCCAGTACTTC. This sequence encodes CASSTAGTGPETQYF.

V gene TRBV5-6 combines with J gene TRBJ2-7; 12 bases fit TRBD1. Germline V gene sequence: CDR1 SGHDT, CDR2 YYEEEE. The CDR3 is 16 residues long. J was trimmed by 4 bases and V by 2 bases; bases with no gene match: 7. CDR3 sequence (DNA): TGTGCCAGCAGCTTAACCGGGACAGGGGGCGTTTACGAGCAGTACTTC. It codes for CASSLTGTGGVYEQYF.